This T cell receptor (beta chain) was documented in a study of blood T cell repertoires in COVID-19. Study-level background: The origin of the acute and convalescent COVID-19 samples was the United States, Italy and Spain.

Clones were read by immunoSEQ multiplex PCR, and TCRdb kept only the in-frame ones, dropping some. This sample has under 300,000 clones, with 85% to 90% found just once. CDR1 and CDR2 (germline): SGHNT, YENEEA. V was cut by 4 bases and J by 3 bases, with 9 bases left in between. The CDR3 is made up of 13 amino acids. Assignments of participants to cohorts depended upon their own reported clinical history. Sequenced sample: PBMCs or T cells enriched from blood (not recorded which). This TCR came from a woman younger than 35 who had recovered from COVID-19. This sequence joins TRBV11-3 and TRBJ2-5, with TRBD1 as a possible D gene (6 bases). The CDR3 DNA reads TGTGCCAGCAGCTCCAGGGGAGAAGAGACCCAGTACTTC. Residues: CASSSRGEETQYF.